These 12 T cell receptor beta chains were all obtained from the same sample, sequenced in a study of patients and donors after allogeneic stem cell transplantation. TCRdb re-called the RT-PCR reads with MiXCR, one entry per CDR3 protein. The top ten clones hold under 30% of a sample with about 110,000 distinct CDR3 sequences, around 36% of them seen once. Sequencing was done on a sample of blood, either unsorted or a sorted T cell fraction (not recorded which). These receptors were obtained from a human donor who was either an allogeneic HSCT recipient or a stem cell or donor lymphocyte infusion donor (not recorded which). It is not recorded whose cells these are; they may come from a transplant donor.

This clonotype turned up a few times. The gene calls are TRBV10-3 and TRBJ2-5; 7 positions agree with TRBD1. The trim removed 3 bases at V and 4 bases at J, leaving 5 bases unmatched. CDR3 length: 14 amino acids. The germline V gene has CDR1 ENHRY and CDR2 SYGVKD. The CDR3 spells CAISDLAGGETQYF. The DNA of the CDR3 is TGTGCCATCAGTGATCTGGCAGGGGGAGAGACCCAGTACTTC.

There are a few counts of this clonotype. V is TRBV6-2 or TRBV6-3 and J is TRBJ1-1; D is undetermined. V lost 6 bases to trimming and J lost 3 bases, with 14 bases between them. The CDR3 has 14 amino acids. Germline assignment: CDR1 MNHEY and CDR2 SVGEGT. The CDR3 is CASRRRSWDTEAFF. The CDR3 bases are TGTGCCAGCAGACGACGGTCCTGGGACACTGAAGCTTTCTTT.

This clonotype was observed a few times. The rearrangement links TRBV5-5 to TRBJ2-7, with D possibly TRBD2 on 6 matching bases. Germline loops: CDR1 SGHKS, CDR2 YYEKEE (reference sequence). CDR3 length equals 14 residues. V was pared by 4 bases and J by 6 bases, with 17 bases between. The CDR3 protein is CASSPREIGREQYF. For the CDR3, the DNA is TGTGCCAGCAGCCCCCGGGAGATTGGGCGCGAGCAGTACTTC. Full variable domain (outside the CDR3, taken from reference TRBV5-5 and TRBJ2-7): DAGVTQSPTHLIKTRGQQVTLRCSPISGHKSVSWYQQVLGQGPQFIFQYYEKEERGRGNFPDRFSARQFPNYSSELNVNALLLGDSALYLCASSPREIGREQYFGPGTRLTVT.

This clonotype was counted once. The V and J genes are TRBV7-2 and TRBJ1-2, with 9 bases fitting TRBD1. Germline CDR1 SGHTA, CDR2 FQGNSA. The J segment lost 2 bases and the V segment lost 5 bases, leaving 6 bases of the junction unmatched. This CDR3 is built from 15 residues. The CDR3 loop reads CASSAGQGVNYGYTF. Written as DNA, the CDR3 is TGTGCCAGCAGCGCGGGACAGGGTGTGAACTATGGCTACACCTTC.

Many counts were recorded for this clonotype. The rearrangement joins TRBV7-9 to TRBJ1-1; D ambiguous. Trimming took off 2 bases at V and 3 bases at J, with 16 bases between the two ends. Germline assignment: CDR1 SEHNR and CDR2 FQNEAQ (reference sequence). CDR3 length equals 16 residues. The CDR3 coding sequence is TGTGCCAGCAGCTTACGTCCTGTAGAACTGTACACTGAAGCTTTCTTT. Translated: CASSLRPVELYTEAFF.

The V and J genes are TRBV12-3 or TRBV12-4 and TRBJ2-5; D remains unclear. V was shortened by 5 bases and J by 2 bases, with 12 bases between the two germline ends. The CDR3 covers 14 residues. The CDR3 DNA follows: TGTGCCAGCAGTCCCAGGTGGCCGCAAGAGACCCAGTACTTC. This encodes CASSPRWPQETQYF.

The chain is built from TRBV12-3 or TRBV12-4 and TRBJ2-7, with D unresolved. Trimming removed 4 bases from V and 2 bases from J, with 21 bases in between. This CDR3 comprises 17 residues. In nucleotides, the CDR3 is TGTGCCAGCAGTTCCCCCGATTACACCCGGCTGGCCTACGAGCAGTACTTC. It translates to CASSSPDYTRLAYEQYF.

This clonotype has only a few counts. V usage is TRBV20-1 and J usage is TRBJ1-5; D remains unclear. Germline V gives CDR1 DFQATT, CDR2 SNEGSKA (reference sequence). The ends were cut back, 0 bases at V and 9 bases at J, with 12 bases in the middle. This CDR3 region has 13 residues. Written as DNA, the CDR3 is TGCAGTGCTAGAGATTATTTCCGCTCGCCCCAGCATTTT. Residues: CSARDYFRSPQHF.

The chain has TRBV20-1 and TRBJ2-3; D possibly corresponds to TRBD2 (6 bases). Germline-derived CDR1 and CDR2 are DFQATT and SNEGSKA (reference sequence). The ends were cut back, 3 bases at V and 5 bases at J, with 9 bases in the middle. The CDR3 totals 12 residues. The CDR3 loop is CSARFGGDTQYF. CDR3 sequence (DNA): TGCAGTGCTAGGTTCGGGGGAGATACGCAGTATTTT.

The chain joins TRBV20-1 to TRBJ1-1; D unresolved. The CDR3 is 13 residues long. Germline values: CDR1 DFQATT, CDR2 SNEGSKA (reference sequence). The ends were cut back, 3 bases at V and 1 base at J, with 9 bases in the middle. CDR3 protein: CSARRPGNTEAFF. Written as DNA, the CDR3 is TGCAGTGCTAGGCGGCCGGGGAACACTGAAGCTTTCTTT.

The genes are TRBV4-3 and TRBJ1-4; TRBD1 is a possible D gene (6 bases). The CDR3 is made up of 16 amino acids. The germline gives CDR1 LGHNA, CDR2 YSLEER. V was clipped by 1 base and J by 8 bases, with 17 bases between them. CDR3 sequence (DNA): TGCGCCAGCAGCCAAGCGGCGTCAGGGGAATCGGAAAAACTGTTTTTT. It is translated as CASSQAASGESEKLFF.

The chain joins TRBV20-1 to TRBJ2-2; no definite D call. V was pared by 6 bases and J by 0 bases, with 8 bases between. CDR1 is DFQATT, CDR2 SNEGSKA, per germline (reference sequence). This CDR3 is 13 amino acids long. CDR3 protein: CSAYLPNTGELFF. The CDR3 DNA reads as TGCAGTGCCTACCTACCGAACACCGGGGAGCTGTTTTTT.